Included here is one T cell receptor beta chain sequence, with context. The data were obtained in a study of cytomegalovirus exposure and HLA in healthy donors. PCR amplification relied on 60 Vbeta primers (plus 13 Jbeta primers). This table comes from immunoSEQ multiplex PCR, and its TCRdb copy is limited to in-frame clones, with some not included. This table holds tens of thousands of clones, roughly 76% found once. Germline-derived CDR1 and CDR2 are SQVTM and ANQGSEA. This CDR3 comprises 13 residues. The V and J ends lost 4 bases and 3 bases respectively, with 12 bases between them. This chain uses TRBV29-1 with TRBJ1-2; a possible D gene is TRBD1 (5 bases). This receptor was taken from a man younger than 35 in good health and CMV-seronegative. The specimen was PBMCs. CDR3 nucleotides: TGCAGCGTTGGAAGGGGTAGAGACTATGGCTACACCTTC. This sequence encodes CSVGRGRDYGYTF.